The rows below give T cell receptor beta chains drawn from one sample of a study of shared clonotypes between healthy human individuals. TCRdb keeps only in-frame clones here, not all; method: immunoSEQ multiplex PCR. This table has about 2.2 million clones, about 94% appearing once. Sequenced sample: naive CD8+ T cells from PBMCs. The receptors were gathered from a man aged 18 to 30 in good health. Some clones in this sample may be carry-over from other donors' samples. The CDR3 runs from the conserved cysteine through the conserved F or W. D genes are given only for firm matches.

CASNPPTGRERIQYF,TRBV27,.,TRBJ2-4
CASSPTGANYGYTF,TRBV4-1,TRBD1,TRBJ1-2
CASRVAPNTGELFF,TRBV19,.,TRBJ2-2
CASSEVSYEQYF,TRBV6-1,.,TRBJ2-7
CASSQESGRRSDNEQFF,TRBV4-1,TRBD2,TRBJ2-1
CASSPDPSNQPLHF,TRBV23-1,.,TRBJ1-5
CASSLVAGHPVGTDTQYF,TRBV11-2,TRBD2,TRBJ2-3
CASSISSGRPYNEQFF,TRBV5-1,TRBD2,TRBJ2-1
CASSFGGHRPEQYF,TRBV28,.,TRBJ2-7
CASRETGGQTYEQYF,TRBV28,TRBD1,TRBJ2-7
CSFIQGSGGYTF,TRBV29-1,TRBD1,TRBJ1-2